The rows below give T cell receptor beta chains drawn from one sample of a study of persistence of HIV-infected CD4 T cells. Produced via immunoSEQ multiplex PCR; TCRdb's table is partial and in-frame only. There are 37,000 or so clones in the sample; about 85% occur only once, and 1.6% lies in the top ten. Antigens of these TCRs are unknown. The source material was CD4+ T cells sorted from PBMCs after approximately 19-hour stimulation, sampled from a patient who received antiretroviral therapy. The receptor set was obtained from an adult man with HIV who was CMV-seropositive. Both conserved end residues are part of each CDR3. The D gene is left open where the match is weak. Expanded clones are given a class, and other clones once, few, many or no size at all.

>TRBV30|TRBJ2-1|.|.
CAWRYWTSPYNEQFF
TGTGCCTGGAGATACTGGACAAGCCCTTACAATGAGCAGTTCTTC
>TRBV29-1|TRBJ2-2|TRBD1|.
CSGRQGAGGELFF
TGCAGCGGACGACAGGGGGCTGGCGGGGAGCTGTTTTTT
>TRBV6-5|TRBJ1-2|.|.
CASSSGDANYGYTF
TGTGCCAGCAGTTCGGGGGACGCTAACTATGGCTACACCTTC
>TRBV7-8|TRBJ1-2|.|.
CASSLQGYGYTF
TGTGCCAGCAGCTTACAGGGATATGGCTACACCTTC
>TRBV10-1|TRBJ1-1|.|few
CASKAQENTEAFF
TGCGCCAGCAAGGCCCAAGAGAACACTGAAGCTTTCTTT
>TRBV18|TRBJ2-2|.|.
CASSPINTGELFF
TGTGCCAGCTCACCAATTAACACCGGGGAGCTGTTTTTT
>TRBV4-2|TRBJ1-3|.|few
CASRDPGNTIYF
TGTGCCAGCAGGGATCCTGGAAACACCATATATTTT
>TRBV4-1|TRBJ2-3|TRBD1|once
CASGRDRNTDTQYF
TGCGCCAGCGGCCGGGACAGGAACACAGATACGCAGTATTTT
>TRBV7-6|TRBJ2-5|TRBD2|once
CASSSRGVVAGGQETQYF
TGTGCCAGCAGCTCCCGTGGTGTGGTAGCGGGGGGCCAAGAGACCCAGTACTTC
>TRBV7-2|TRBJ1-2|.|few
CASSPGPGQSNYGYTF
TGTGCCAGCAGTCCCGGACCTGGCCAATCTAACTATGGCTACACCTTC
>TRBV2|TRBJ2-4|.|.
CASSEAGSKNIQYF
TGTGCCAGCAGTGAGGCGGGGTCCAAAAACATTCAGTACTTC
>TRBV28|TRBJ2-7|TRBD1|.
CASSLGTGYEQYF
TGTGCCAGCAGTTTAGGGACAGGCTACGAGCAGTACTTC
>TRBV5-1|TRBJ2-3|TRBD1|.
CASSLGDRGMDTQYF
TGCGCCAGCAGCTTGGGGGACAGGGGGATGGATACGCAGTATTTT
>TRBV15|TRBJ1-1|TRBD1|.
CATSRDKGQLNTEAFF
TGTGCCACCAGCAGAGATAAGGGACAGCTGAACACTGAAGCTTTCTTT
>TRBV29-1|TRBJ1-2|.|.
CSVDRGLNYGYTF
TGCAGCGTTGACAGGGGCCTTAACTATGGCTACACCTTC
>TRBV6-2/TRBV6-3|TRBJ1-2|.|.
CASSPFQGRDTYGYTF
TGTGCCAGCAGTCCCTTTCAAGGCCGGGACACATATGGCTACACCTTC
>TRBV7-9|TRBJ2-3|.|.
CASSLEGGRVDTQYF
TGTGCCAGCAGCTTAGAAGGGGGGAGGGTAGATACGCAGTATTTT
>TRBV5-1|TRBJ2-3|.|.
CASSPGSYTDTQYF
TGCGCCAGCAGCCCAGGGTCCTACACAGATACGCAGTATTTT
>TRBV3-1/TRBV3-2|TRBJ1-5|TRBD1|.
CASSQGDRVGNQPQHF
TGTGCCAGCAGCCAGGGGGACAGGGTGGGCAATCAGCCCCAGCATTTT
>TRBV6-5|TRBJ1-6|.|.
CASSYTTGTDSPLHF
TGTGCCAGCAGTTACACAACAGGGACCGATTCACCCCTCCACTTT
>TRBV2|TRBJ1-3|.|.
CASQEGGASGNTIYF
TGTGCCAGCCAAGAAGGGGGGGCGAGTGGAAACACCATATATTTT
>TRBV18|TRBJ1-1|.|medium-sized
CASSKGVNTEAFF
TGTGCCAGCTCAAAGGGAGTAAACACTGAAGCTTTCTTT
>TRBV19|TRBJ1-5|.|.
CASNGHRGNQPQHF
TGTGCCAGTAATGGACACCGTGGCAATCAGCCCCAGCATTTT
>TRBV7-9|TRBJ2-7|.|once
CASSLGSGSQGEQYF
TGTGCCAGCAGCTTAGGAAGCGGATCACAGGGAGAGCAGTACTTC
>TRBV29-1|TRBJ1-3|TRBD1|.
CSVRERTGLDTIYF
TGCAGCGTTCGGGAACGGACAGGGTTGGACACCATATATTTT
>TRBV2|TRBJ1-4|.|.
CASSGRASEKLFF
TGTGCCAGCAGTGGGCGTGCGAGTGAAAAACTGTTTTTT
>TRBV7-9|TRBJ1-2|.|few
CASSFRGKGYTF
TGTGCCAGCAGCTTCAGGGGAAAAGGCTACACCTTC
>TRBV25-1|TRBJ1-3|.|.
CASSVGRLGNTIYF
TGTGCCAGCAGTGTGGGACGGCTAGGAAACACCATATATTTT
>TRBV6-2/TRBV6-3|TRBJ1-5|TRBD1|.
CASSKTGGVGQPQHF
TGTGCCAGCAGTAAGACAGGGGGCGTAGGTCAGCCCCAGCATTTT
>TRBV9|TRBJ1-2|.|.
CASRGGASYGYTF
TGTGCCAGCAGGGGAGGGGCCTCCTATGGCTACACCTTC
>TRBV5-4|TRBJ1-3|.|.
CASSLKTVSGNTIYF
TGTGCCAGCAGCTTGAAGACAGTCTCTGGAAACACCATATATTTT